The TCR beta chain under discussion was sequenced for a study of cytomegalovirus exposure and HLA in healthy donors. Sequenced by immunoSEQ multiplex PCR; TCRdb stores in-frame clones only, minus some. The sample shows over 85,000 clones, about nine tenths of them seen only once. Germline lookup yields CDR1 SGHVS and CDR2 FQNEAQ. V gave up 3 bases and J gave up 8 bases; unmatched junction bases: 6. This CDR3 comprises 13 residues. Sequencing was done on a sample of PBMCs. The clonotype originates from a woman under 30 in good health and CMV-seronegative. This sequence joins TRBV7-8 and TRBJ1-2, with 7 bases fitting TRBD1. The CDR3 DNA follows: TGTGCCAGCAGCTTTCGTACAGGGGACGGCTACACCTTC. It translates to CASSFRTGDGYTF.